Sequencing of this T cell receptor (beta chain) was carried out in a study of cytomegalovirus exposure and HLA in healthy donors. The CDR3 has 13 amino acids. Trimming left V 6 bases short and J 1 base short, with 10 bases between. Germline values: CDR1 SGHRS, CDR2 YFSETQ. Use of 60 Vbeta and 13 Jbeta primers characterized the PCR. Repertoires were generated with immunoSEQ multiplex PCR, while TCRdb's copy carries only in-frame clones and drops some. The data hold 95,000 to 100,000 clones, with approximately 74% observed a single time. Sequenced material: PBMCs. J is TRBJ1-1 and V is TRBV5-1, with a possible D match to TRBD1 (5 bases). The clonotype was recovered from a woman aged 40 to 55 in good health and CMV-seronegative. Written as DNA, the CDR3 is TGCGCCAGCACTCTTCAGGGGAACACTGAAGCTTTCTTT. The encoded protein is CASTLQGNTEAFF.